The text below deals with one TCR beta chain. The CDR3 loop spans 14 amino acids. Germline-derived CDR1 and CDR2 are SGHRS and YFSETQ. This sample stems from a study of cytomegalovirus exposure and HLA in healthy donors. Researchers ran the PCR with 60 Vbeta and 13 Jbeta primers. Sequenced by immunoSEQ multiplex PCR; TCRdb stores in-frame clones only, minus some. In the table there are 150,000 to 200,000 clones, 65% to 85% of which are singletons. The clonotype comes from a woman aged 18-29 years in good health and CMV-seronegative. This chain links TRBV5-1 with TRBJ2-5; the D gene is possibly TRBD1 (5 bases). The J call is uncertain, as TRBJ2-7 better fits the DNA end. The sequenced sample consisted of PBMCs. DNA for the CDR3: TGCGCCAGCAGCCCCATGGGGCTCACCTACGAGCAGTACTTC. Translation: CASSPMGLTYEQYF.